Presented here are 10 T cell receptor beta chains from one specimen sequenced in a study of OX40 agonist ivuxolimab in advanced cancers. The repertoire was sequenced with immunoSEQ multiplex PCR; TCRdb's copy has only in-frame clones and lacks some. The data contain fewer than 85,000 clones, 70% to 90% of them singletons. Here the sequenced sample was CD4+ or CD8+ T cells sorted from blood, taken in a trial of the OX40 agonist ivuxolimab. The receptor source for this set is an adult with an advanced solid tumor such as melanoma, head and neck, liver or kidney cancer.

The chain has TRBV5-1 and TRBJ1-6; TRBD1 agrees at 7 bases. V lost 4 bases and J lost 5; bases outside the gene matches: 6. The CDR3 spans 15 residues. Germline values: CDR1 SGHRS, CDR2 YFSETQ. The CDR3 loop is CASSVGTADNSPLHF. CDR3 coding DNA: TGCGCCAGCAGCGTCGGGACAGCAGATAATTCACCCCTCCACTTT.

The J gene is TRBJ1-1, the V gene TRBV5-6; 9 bases match TRBD1. The V segment lost 3 bases and the J segment 5 bases; nucleotides outside the gene matches: 5. The germline V gene has CDR1 SGHDT and CDR2 YYEEEE. This CDR3 has 14 amino acids. CDR3 in DNA: TGTGCCAGCAGCTCCACAGGGGGCCGGACTGAAGCTTTCTTT. Encoded protein: CASSSTGGRTEAFF. The variable domain in full, completed from reference TRBV5-6 and TRBJ1-1, reads DAGVTQSPTHLIKTRGQQVTLRCSPKSGHDTVSWYQQALGQGPQFIFQYYEEEERQRGNFPDRFSGHQFPNYSSELNVNALLLGDSALYLCASSSTGGRTEAFFGQGTRLTVV.

The chain couples TRBV4-2 to TRBJ2-3; 8 positions match TRBD1. CDR3 length: 15 residues. The J segment lost 4 bases and the V segment lost 2 bases, leaving 5 bases of the junction unmatched. Germline CDR1 LGHNA, CDR2 YNFKEQ. This CDR3 reads CASSQTGQGSDTQYF. The CDR3 DNA is TGTGCCAGCAGCCAAACCGGACAGGGTTCAGATACGCAGTATTTT.

The chain carries TRBV6-6 and TRBJ2-3; 8 bases align to TRBD1. CDR3 length: 15 residues. V trimming: 2 bases; J trimming: 1 base; junction bases outside the gene matches: 2. CDR1 is MNHNY and CDR2 is SVGAGI in the germline V gene (reference sequence). In DNA, the CDR3 is TGTGCCAGCAGTTACCCGGGACAGGGCACAGATACGCAGTATTTT. Protein sequence: CASSYPGQGTDTQYF.

The chain has TRBV10-2 and TRBJ2-7; D possibly matches TRBD1 or TRBD2 (5 bases each). Between the trimmed V and J ends, which lost 2 bases and 3 bases, there was a span of 5 bases. Germline CDR1 WSHSY, CDR2 SAAADI. The CDR3 has 12 amino acids. The CDR3 loop is CASSEGGYEQYF. The CDR3 coding sequence is TGCGCCAGCAGTGAGGGGGGCTACGAGCAGTACTTC.

The V gene is TRBV6-6, the J gene TRBJ2-5; 11 bases match TRBD1. The V and J ends lost 5 bases and 4 bases, in that order; junction bases with no gene match: 9. Germline loops: CDR1 MNHNY, CDR2 SVGAGI (reference sequence). The CDR3 sequence is 16 residues long. The DNA of the CDR3 is TGTGCCAGCAGTAGGACAGGGGGCGCGACGTTAGAGACCCAGTACTTC. Protein product: CASSRTGGATLETQYF.

V usage is TRBV2 and J usage is TRBJ1-4, with D uncertain. This CDR3 spans 10 amino acids. Per the germline V gene, CDR1 is SNHLY and CDR2 is FYNNEI. The ends were cut back, 4 bases at V and 14 bases at J, with 8 bases in the middle. Here the CDR3 DNA reads TGTGCCAGCAGTGTGGGCGACCTGTTTTTT. This translates into CASSVGDLFF.

A note on this clone: The junction shows a germline mismatch at one end, possibly a read error. The V and J genes are TRBV7-7 and TRBJ2-1; 7 bases line up with TRBD2. The germline CDR1 and CDR2 sequences are SSHAT and FNYEAQ (reference sequence). This CDR3 has 14 amino acids. Here the CDR3 DNA reads TGTGCTAGCAGCCCCGGGGGGAGTGACAATGAGCAGTTCTTC. As protein: CASSPGGSDNEQFF.

The chain combines TRBV18 with TRBJ2-5, with D tentatively TRBD1 (6 bases). The DNA end favors TRBJ2-7, so the J call may be wrong. CDR3 length equals 13 residues. Germline V lookup: CDR1 KGHSH, CDR2 LQKENI. The CDR3 reads CASSLADSYEQYF. CDR3 sequence (DNA): TGTGCCAGCTCACTGGCGGACAGCTACGAGCAGTACTTC.

V is TRBV14 and J is TRBJ2-1, with 7 positions matching TRBD1. Germline CDR1 is SGHDN and CDR2 is FVKESK. The CDR3 loop spans 16 amino acids. V dropped 3 bases and J dropped 2; count of bases not matched to a gene: 7. CDR3 region: CASSHPGDSAYNEQFF. The CDR3 DNA follows: TGTGCCAGCAGCCACCCTGGGGACAGTGCCTACAATGAGCAGTTCTTC.